This TCR beta chain was found in a study of T cell clonotyping in hematopoietic cell transplantation (dated by TCRdb to the early 2020s). Turning to the overall study: A total of 130 to 150 blood samples were gathered in the study from around 40 consecutive transplant recipients along with their related donors. Patients were recruited between late 2015 and January 2017 and followed until late 2020 or death. On the study overall, not on this receptor specifically: Broader TCR repertoire diversity after transplant was predicted by Inverse Simpson Index values from donors and from recipients before transplant. The sample size was limited, and CD4 and CD8 repertoire contributions could not be separated because cells were not sorted. Just a small fraction of recipient repertoires overlapped with donor repertoires, and more than 97% appeared de novo at the given depth. After transplant, TCR diversity in recipients dropped, and pathologically expanded clonotypes climbed progressively between day 30 and day 180.

As concerns this clone: Its antigen target is currently unknown. No base qualities exist here, and no much larger clone lies one base off it.

The sample's time point label, in plain terms: 180 days after allo-HCT. Recipient blood was collected about 28 days before transplant and at days 30, 100 and 180 after transplant. Nuclei Lysis Solution was used to extract genomic DNA from fresh or cryopreserved unfractionated peripheral blood mononuclear cells. CDR1 is given as MNHEY and CDR2 as SVGAGI, both from the germline V gene. Deletion took 5 bases off V and 3 bases off J, with a span of 13 bases between the germline ends. The CDR3 spans 15 residues, from the cysteine through the phenylalanine. The sequence is cut down to CDR3 DNA, 45 bases in frame from base 1. The immunoSEQ assay, a bias-controlled multiplex PCR with V- and J-specific primers, was used to amplify TCR beta CDR3 regions from genomic DNA. In a second PCR step, a proprietary barcode and Illumina adapter sequences were attached to the CDR3 amplicons. CDR3 libraries were sequenced on an Illumina MiSeq instrument. Processing in the source paper ran as follows. immunoSEQ Analyzer 3.0 was used for export and quality control, with R Bioconductor and Immunarch used for downstream analyses. Only productive rearrangements in the normalized downsampled data set went into calculating the repertoire metrics. In the normalized cohort, clonotypes with more than 5 templates were defined as pathologically expanded. Repertoire diversity was measured with the Inverse Simpson Index. To capture all clonotypes, the CMV-specificity analyses were run on the non-normalized data set. The clones in this table, taken by TCRdb from immuneACCESS, are in-frame only. Not every clone is retained; where verified, under half of the shortfall comes from an unresolved V gene, and the cause of the rest is unknown. V, J and clone size were drawn from that table, and D and trimming were deduced from the DNA. The table for this sample lists about 6,300 clones; roughly 78% of them were counted only once. Clones ranked in the top ten supply 35% to 40% of the sample.

This TCR was sampled from an older male patient who had an allogeneic stem cell transplant from an unrelated donor, so T cells may come from the graft donor. Some clones in this sample may be carry-over from other donors' samples. Sample: peripheral blood mononuclear cells, taken 180 days after allogeneic stem cell transplant. Recombination connected TRBV6-5 to TRBJ1-4; 5 matching bases give a weak D call of TRBD1. CDR3 sequence: CASSPGGAANEKLFF. The DNA is TGTGCCAGCAGTCCCGGAGGGGCAGCTAATGAAAAACTGTTTTTT.